This TCR beta chain was found in a study of T-cell reconstitution after alpha-beta-depleted transplantation in children. V shed 0 bases and J shed 8 bases, with 16 bases lying between them. Germline CDR1 reads LGHDT; CDR2 reads YNNKEL (reference sequence). This CDR3 is 15 amino acids long. Unique molecular identifiers were built into the TCRbeta library. Using its own MiXCR run on the PCR reads, TCRdb lists one record per CDR3 protein. This sample yields hundreds of thousands of distinct CDR3 sequences, of which around 17% are seen a single time; approximately 1% belongs to the top ten. This clonotype was seen a handful of times.

This sequence was found in a human donor who donated a stem cell graft to a child with acute myeloid leukemia. The specimen was PBMCs from the stem cell graft donor, collected from the stem cell graft. The gene calls are TRBV3-1 and TRBJ1-2; D might be TRBD1 (5 bases). Here the CDR3 DNA reads TGTGCCAGCAGCCAAGATATCGGGGACTACGAGGGCTACACCTTC. As protein: CASSQDIGDYEGYTF.